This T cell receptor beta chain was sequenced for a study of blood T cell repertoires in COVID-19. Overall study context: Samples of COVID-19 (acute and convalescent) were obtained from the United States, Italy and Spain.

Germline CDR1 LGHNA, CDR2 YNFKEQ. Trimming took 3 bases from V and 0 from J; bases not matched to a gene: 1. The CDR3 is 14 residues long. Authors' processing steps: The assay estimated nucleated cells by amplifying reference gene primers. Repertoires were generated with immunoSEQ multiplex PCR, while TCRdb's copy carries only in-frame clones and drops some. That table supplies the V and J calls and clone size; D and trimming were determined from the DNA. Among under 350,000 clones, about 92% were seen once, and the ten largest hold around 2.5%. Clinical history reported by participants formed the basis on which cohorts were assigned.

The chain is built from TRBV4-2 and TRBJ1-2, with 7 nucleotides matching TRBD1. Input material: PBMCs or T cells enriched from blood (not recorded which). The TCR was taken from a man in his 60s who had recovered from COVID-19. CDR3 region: CASSQDRSNYGYTF. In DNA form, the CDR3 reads TGTGCCAGCAGCCAGGACAGGTCTAACTATGGCTACACCTTC.